These 16 T cell receptor beta chains came from one sample sequenced in a study of cytomegalovirus exposure and HLA in healthy donors. The PCR ran on 60 Vbeta and 13 Jbeta primers. Profiling relied on immunoSEQ multiplex PCR, and the TCRdb table lists in-frame clones only, not all of them. The sample records around 150,000 clones, approximately 80% being singletons. The sequenced sample was PBMCs. The source of these receptors is a man aged 30-40 years in good health and CMV-seropositive.

V and J are TRBV2 and TRBJ2-5; TRBD2 might be the D (5 bases). Judging by the DNA end, TRBJ2-7 fits better; the J call may be wrong. Germline CDR1 reads SNHLY; CDR2 reads FYNNEI. The CDR3 contains 13 residues. The CDR3 region has the DNA TGTGCCAGCAGGGCTAGCATCCCCTACGAGCAGTACTTC. This gives the protein CASRASIPYEQYF.

The rearrangement joins TRBV21-1 to TRBJ2-7; the D call in the table, TRBD1, was not verified against the DNA. TRBV21-1 is flagged as a pseudogene. The CDR3 is 14 residues long. Written as DNA, the CDR3 is TGTGCCAGCACCCAACGGGACAGGGACTACGAGCAGTACTTC. Protein sequence: CASTQRDRDYEQYF.

The J gene is TRBJ1-3, the V gene TRBV4-1; 7 bases are shared with TRBD1. Germline loops: CDR1 MGHRA, CDR2 YSYEKL. The V segment lost 4 bases and the J segment 0 bases; nucleotides outside the gene matches: 6. The CDR3 consists of 16 residues. The CDR3 protein is CASSLGDSPSGNTIYF. CDR3 DNA: TGCGCCAGCAGCCTCGGGGACAGCCCCTCTGGAAACACCATATATTTT.

This chain connects TRBV30 to TRBJ2-3, with 8 positions matching TRBD1. The CDR3 is 15 amino acids. The V gene end was trimmed by 5 bases and the J gene end by 2 bases; junction bases not matched to a gene: 9. CDR1 is GTSNPN and CDR2 is SVGIG in the germline V gene (reference sequence). CDR3 in amino acids: CAWGLWQGATDTQYF. CDR3 nucleotide sequence: TGTGCCTGGGGCTTGTGGCAGGGGGCCACAGATACGCAGTATTTT.

This rearrangement joins TRBV18 to TRBJ2-1; 12 positions match TRBD2. V dropped 0 bases and J dropped 10; count of bases not matched to a gene: 4. The CDR3 runs to 15 residues. Germline V gives CDR1 KGHSH, CDR2 LQKENI. The CDR3 nucleotides are TGTGCCAGCTCACCACCCACGACTAGCGGGAGAGAGCAGTTCTTC. Its protein product is CASSPPTTSGREQFF.

V is TRBV21-1 and J is TRBJ2-5; the DNA was not compared with TRBD2, the D call given in the table. TRBV21-1 is tagged as a pseudogene. The CDR3 sequence is 15 residues long. In DNA form, the CDR3 reads TGTGCCAGCAGCAATTATGGACTATCCCAAGAGACCCAGTACTTC. The encoded protein is CASSNYGLSQETQYF.

This clone was picked up many times. This chain connects TRBV27 to TRBJ1-6, with 8 positions matching TRBD1. This CDR3 is 15 amino acids long. Unmatched junction bases numbered 10, after V lost 7 bases and J lost 8 bases. From germline, CDR1 is MNHEY and CDR2 SMNVEV (reference sequence). CDR3 region: CASTRSQGADSPLHF. The CDR3 DNA sequence: TGTGCCAGCACCCGATCCCAGGGGGCTGATTCACCCCTCCACTTT.

This clone occurred a few times. The chain links TRBV6-1 to TRBJ1-1; 8 bases align to TRBD1. Germline V CDR1 and CDR2: MNHNS, SASEGT. The CDR3 is 14 amino acids. The J segment lost 3 bases and the V segment lost 5 bases, leaving 5 bases of the junction unmatched. Written as DNA, the CDR3 is TGTGCCAGCAGTCGCGGACAGGGCGACACTGAAGCTTTCTTT. It is translated as CASSRGQGDTEAFF.

The V and J genes are TRBV28 and TRBJ2-2; D is possibly TRBD1 (6 bases). CDR1 and CDR2 from the germline V gene are MDHEN and SYDVKM. Deletions cut 4 bases from V and 1 base from J, with 10 bases between. The CDR3 runs 15 residues. CDR3 amino acids: CASSWDMMNTGELFF. CDR3 nucleotides: TGTGCCAGCAGTTGGGACATGATGAACACCGGGGAGCTGTTTTTT. The full variable domain, rest sourced from reference TRBV28 and TRBJ2-2, is DVKVTQSSRYLVKRTGEKVFLECVQDMDHENMFWYRQDPGLGLRLIYFSYDVKMKEKGDIPEGYSVSREKKERFSLILESASTNQTSMYLCASSWDMMNTGELFFGEGSRLTVL.

The chain links TRBV7-6 to TRBJ2-7; the match to TRBD1 covers 10 bases. Germline CDR1 is SGHVS and CDR2 is FNYEAQ. The V and J ends lost 4 bases and 5 bases, in that order; junction bases with no gene match: 5. CDR3 size: 14 residues. The CDR3 bases are TGTGCCAGCAGCTCCGGGACAGGGGTCCACGAGCAGTACTTC. Protein: CASSSGTGVHEQYF.

The V call is TRBV5-4, the J call TRBJ1-4, with D perhaps matching TRBD1 (6 bases). The V end lost 3 bases, the J end lost 4 bases, and 10 bases lay between the germline ends. Per the germline V gene, CDR1 is SGHNT and CDR2 is YYREEE (reference sequence). The CDR3 spans 14 residues. CDR3 in amino acids: CASSSGQYNEKLFF. CDR3 coding DNA: TGTGCCAGCAGCTCCGGACAGTATAATGAAAAACTGTTTTTT.

This chain joins TRBV30 and TRBJ1-1; D is uncertain. The V end was cut by 0 bases, the J end by 3 bases, with 14 bases between. Germline V gene sequence: CDR1 GTSNPN, CDR2 SVGIG (reference sequence). The CDR3 runs to 15 residues. Here the CDR3 reads CAWSVGAPRDTEAFF. Written as DNA, the CDR3 is TGTGCCTGGAGTGTCGGAGCCCCTCGGGACACTGAAGCTTTCTTT.

The V call is TRBV28, the J call TRBJ1-1, with D maybe TRBD1 (5 bases). The germline V and J ends were trimmed by 7 bases and 1 base, with 19 bases remaining between them. Germline lookup yields CDR1 MDHEN and CDR2 SYDVKM. The CDR3 runs to 16 residues. In DNA form, the CDR3 reads TGTGCCAGCACTGGGGGGGGTTTGATTAAGAACACTGAAGCTTTCTTT. It translates to CASTGGGLIKNTEAFF.

This chain joins TRBV19 and TRBJ2-1, with a weak D call TRBD1 (5 bases). The CDR3 extends over 14 amino acids. Germline V CDR1 and CDR2: LNHDA, SQIVND (reference sequence). Trimming pared 4 bases from V and 4 bases from J, leaving 11 bases between. CDR3 nucleotides: TGTGCCAGTAGTACCCCAGGGAAATACAATGAGCAGTTCTTC. This sequence encodes CASSTPGKYNEQFF.

J is TRBJ2-7 and V is TRBV6-5, with 12 bases fitting TRBD1. After removal of 6 bases from V and 5 bases from J, the junction contained 8 bases not matched to a gene. The length of the CDR3 is 15 residues. Germline V gives CDR1 MNHEY, CDR2 SVGAGI. The CDR3 sequence is CASSSHGTGGNEQYF. Written as DNA, the CDR3 is TGTGCCAGCAGCAGTCATGGGACAGGGGGCAACGAGCAGTACTTC.

The chain combines TRBV7-3 with TRBJ2-7; 8 positions agree with TRBD2. J lost 4 bases, V lost 5 bases, and 10 bases had no gene match. Per germline, CDR1 SGHTA and CDR2 FQGTGA. This CDR3 is 15 amino acids long. In DNA form, the CDR3 reads TGTGCCAGCAGCCTAAAGGCGGGAGGTGGGTACGAGCAGTACTTC. It yields the protein CASSLKAGGGYEQYF.